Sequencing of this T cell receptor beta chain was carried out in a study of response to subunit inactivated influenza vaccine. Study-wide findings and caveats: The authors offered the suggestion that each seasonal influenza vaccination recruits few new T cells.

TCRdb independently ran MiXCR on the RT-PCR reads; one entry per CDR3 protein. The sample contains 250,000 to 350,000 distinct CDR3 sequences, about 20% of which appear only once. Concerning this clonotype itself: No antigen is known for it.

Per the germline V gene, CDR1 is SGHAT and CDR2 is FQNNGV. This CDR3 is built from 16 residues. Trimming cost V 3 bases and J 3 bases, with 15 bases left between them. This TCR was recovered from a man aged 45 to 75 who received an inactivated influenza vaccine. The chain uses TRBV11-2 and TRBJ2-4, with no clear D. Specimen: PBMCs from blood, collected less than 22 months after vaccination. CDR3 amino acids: CASSFWIPDHKNIQYF. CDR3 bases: TGTGCCAGCAGCTTTTGGATCCCGGACCACAAAAACATTCAGTACTTC.